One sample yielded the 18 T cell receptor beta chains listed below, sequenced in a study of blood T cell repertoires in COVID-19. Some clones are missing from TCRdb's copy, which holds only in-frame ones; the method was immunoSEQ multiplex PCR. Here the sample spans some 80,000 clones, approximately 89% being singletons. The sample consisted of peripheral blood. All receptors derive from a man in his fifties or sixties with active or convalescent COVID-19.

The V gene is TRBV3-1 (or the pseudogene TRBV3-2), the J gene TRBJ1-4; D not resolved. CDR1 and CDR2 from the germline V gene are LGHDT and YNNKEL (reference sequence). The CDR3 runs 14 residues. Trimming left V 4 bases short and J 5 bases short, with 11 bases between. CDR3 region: CASSPPRGNEKLFF. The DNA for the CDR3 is TGTGCCAGCAGCCCCCCCAGAGGGAATGAAAAACTGTTTTTT.

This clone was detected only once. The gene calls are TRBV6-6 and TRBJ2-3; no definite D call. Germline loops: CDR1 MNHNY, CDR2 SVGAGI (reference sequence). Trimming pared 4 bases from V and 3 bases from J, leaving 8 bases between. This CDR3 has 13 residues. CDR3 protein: CASSSFYTDTQYF. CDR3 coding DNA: TGTGCCAGCAGTTCCTTTTATACAGATACGCAGTATTTT.

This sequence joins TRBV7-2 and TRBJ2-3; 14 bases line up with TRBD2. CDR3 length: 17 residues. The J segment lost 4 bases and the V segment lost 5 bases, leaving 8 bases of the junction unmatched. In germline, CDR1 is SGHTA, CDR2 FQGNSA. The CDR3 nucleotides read TGTGCCAGCAGCATCACCGGGACTAGCGGGGGCTCAGATACGCAGTATTTT. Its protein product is CASSITGTSGGSDTQYF.

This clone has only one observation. CDR3 sequence reads: CAISEEREAHGYTF. CDR3 bases: TGTGCCATCAGTGAGGAAAGGGAGGCCCATGGCTACACCTTC. The rearrangement uses TRBV10-3 and TRBJ1-2; D unresolved. Germline V CDR1 and CDR2: ENHRY, SYGVKD. V lost 2 bases, J lost 6 bases, and 13 bases lay in between. The CDR3 runs 14 residues.

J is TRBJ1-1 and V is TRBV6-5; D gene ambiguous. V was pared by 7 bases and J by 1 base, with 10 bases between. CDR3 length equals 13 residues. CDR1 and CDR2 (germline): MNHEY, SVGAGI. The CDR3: CASMVQTNTEAFF. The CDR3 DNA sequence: TGTGCCAGCATGGTACAAACGAACACTGAAGCTTTCTTT.

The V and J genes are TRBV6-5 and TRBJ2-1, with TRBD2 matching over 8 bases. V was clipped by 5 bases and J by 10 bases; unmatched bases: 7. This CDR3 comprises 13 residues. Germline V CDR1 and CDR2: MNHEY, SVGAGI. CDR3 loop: CASSTGGPPEQFF. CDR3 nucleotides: TGTGCCAGCAGTACGGGGGGGCCTCCCGAGCAGTTCTTC.

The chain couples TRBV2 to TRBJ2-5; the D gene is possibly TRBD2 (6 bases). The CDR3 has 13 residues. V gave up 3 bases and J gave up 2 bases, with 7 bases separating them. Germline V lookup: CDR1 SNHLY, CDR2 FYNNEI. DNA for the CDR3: TGTGCCAGCAGTGACGGACTACAAGAGACCCAGTACTTC. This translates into CASSDGLQETQYF.

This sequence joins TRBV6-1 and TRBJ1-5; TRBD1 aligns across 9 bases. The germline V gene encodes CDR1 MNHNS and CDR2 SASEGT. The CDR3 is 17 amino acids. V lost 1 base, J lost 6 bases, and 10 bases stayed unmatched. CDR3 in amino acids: CASSEGVLQGAGQPQHF. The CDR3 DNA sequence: TGTGCCAGCAGTGAAGGGGTATTACAGGGGGCAGGTCAGCCCCAGCATTTT.

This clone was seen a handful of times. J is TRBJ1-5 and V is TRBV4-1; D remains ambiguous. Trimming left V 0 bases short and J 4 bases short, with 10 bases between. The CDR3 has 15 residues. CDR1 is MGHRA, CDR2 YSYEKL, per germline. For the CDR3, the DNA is TGCGCCAGCAGCCAAGAAGGGCGGGATAATCAGCCCCAGCATTTT. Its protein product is CASSQEGRDNQPQHF.

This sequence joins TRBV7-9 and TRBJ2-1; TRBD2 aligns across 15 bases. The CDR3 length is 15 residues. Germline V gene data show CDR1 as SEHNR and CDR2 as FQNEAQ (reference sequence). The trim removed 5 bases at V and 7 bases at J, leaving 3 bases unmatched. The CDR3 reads CASSQGTSGGNEQFF. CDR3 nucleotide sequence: TGTGCCAGCAGCCAAGGGACTAGCGGGGGGAATGAGCAGTTCTTC.

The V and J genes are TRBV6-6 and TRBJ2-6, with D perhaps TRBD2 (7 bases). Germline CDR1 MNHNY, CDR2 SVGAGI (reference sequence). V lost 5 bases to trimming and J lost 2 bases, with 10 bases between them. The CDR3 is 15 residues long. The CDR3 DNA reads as TGTGCCAGCAGTATAGGGGGGGCTGGGGCCAACGTCCTGACTTTC. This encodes CASSIGGAGANVLTF.

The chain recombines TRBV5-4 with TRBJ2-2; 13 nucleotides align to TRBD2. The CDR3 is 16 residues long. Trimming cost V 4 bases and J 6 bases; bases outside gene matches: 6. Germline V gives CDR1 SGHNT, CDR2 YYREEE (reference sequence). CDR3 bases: TGTGCCAGCAGCCCCTCGACTAGCGGGGGGTCCGGGGAGCTGTTTTTT. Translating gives CASSPSTSGGSGELFF. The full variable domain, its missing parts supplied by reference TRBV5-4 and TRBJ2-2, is ETGVTQSPTHLIKTRGQQVTLRCSSQSGHNTVSWYQQALGQGPQFIFQYYREEENGRGNFPPRFSGLQFPNYSSELNVNALELDDSALYLCASSPSTSGGSGELFFGEGSRLTVL.

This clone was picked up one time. CDR3 region: CASSSRDSSYEQYF. The CDR3 DNA reads TGTGCCAGCAGCTCCCGGGACAGCTCCTACGAGCAGTACTTC. The chain employs TRBV7-9 and TRBJ2-7, with 7 bases matching TRBD1. CDR3 length: 14 residues. Germline V gives CDR1 SEHNR, CDR2 FQNEAQ (reference sequence). J lost 0 bases, V lost 4 bases, and 3 bases had no gene match.

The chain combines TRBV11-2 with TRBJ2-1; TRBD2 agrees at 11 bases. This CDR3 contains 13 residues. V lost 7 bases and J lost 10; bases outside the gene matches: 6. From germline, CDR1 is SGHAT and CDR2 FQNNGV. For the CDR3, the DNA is TGTGCCAGCAATGGACTAGCGGGCGACGAGCAGTTCTTC. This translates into CASNGLAGDEQFF. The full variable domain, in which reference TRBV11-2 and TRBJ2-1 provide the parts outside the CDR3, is EAGVAQSPRYKIIEKRQSVAFWCNPISGHATLYWYQQILGQGPKLLIQFQNNGVVDDSQLPKDRFSAERLKGVDSTLKIQPAKLEDSAVYLCASNGLAGDEQFFGPGTRLTVL.

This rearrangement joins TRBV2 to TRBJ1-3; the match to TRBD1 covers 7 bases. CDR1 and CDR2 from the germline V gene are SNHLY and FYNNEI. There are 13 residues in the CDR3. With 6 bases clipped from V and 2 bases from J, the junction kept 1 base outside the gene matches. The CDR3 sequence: CASSGQAGNTIYF. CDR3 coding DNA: TGTGCCAGCAGCGGACAGGCTGGAAACACCATATATTTT.

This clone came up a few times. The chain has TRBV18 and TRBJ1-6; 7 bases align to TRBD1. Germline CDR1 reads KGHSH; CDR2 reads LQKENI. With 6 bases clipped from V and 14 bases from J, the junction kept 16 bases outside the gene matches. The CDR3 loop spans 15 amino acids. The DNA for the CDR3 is TGTGCCAGCTCGCAGGGCGGACAGGCCACTTCGACCCTCCACTTT. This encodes CASSQGGQATSTLHF.

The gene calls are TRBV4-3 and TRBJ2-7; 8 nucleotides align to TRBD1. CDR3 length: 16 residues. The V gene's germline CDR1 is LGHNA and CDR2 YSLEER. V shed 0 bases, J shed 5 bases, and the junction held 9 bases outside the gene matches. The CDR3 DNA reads TGCGCCAGCAGCCAAGATTCCCCAGGGGGCCCGGACGAGCAGTACTTC. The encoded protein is CASSQDSPGGPDEQYF.

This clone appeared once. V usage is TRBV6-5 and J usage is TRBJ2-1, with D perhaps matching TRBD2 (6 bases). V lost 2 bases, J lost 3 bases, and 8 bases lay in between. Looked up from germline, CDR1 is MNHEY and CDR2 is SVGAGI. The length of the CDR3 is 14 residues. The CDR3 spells CASSYRGIYNEQFF. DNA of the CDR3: TGTGCCAGCAGTTACCGGGGGATCTACAATGAGCAGTTCTTC.